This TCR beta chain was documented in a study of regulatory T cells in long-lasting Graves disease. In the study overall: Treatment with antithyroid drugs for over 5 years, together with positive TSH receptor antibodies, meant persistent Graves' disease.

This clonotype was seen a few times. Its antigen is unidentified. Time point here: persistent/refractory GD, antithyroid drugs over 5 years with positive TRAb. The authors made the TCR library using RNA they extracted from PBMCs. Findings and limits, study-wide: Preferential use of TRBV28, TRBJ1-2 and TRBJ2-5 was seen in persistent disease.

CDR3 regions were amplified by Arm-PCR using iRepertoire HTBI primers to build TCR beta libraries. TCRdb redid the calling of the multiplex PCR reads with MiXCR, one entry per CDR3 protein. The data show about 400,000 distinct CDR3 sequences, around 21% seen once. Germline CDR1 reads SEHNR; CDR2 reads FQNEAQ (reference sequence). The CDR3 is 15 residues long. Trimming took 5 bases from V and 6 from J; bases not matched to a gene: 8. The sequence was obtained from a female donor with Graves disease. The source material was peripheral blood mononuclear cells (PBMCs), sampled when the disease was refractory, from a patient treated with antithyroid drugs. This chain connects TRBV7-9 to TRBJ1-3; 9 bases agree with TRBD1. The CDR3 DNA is TGTGCCAGCAGCCAGGGACAGGGTGGAGAAAACACCATATATTTT. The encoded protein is CASSQGQGGENTIYF.